Listed below are T cell receptor beta chains from one sample, sequenced in a study of control samples from healthy donors and cancer patients. The table came from immunoSEQ multiplex PCR; TCRdb's copy has only in-frame clones and leaves some out. In the table there are approximately 170,000 clones, 90% of which are singletons. Sequenced input: blood. Source of these receptors: a woman aged 50 to 60 in good health. Each CDR3 is given with its conserved first and last residue. The D gene is left open where the match is weak. The size field is filled for only some rows; it gives once, few, many or a size class.

d_gene,j_gene,abundance,v_gene,CDR3nt,CDR3aa
.,TRBJ1-5,few,TRBV9,TGTGCCAGCAGCGTAGCCTTGGAAGGTCAGCCCCAGCATTTT,CASSVALEGQPQHF
.,TRBJ2-7,.,TRBV2,TGTGCCAGCAGTGAAGAGAGCGGGCTTACTACGGAGCAGTACTTC,CASSEESGLTTEQYF
.,TRBJ1-2,.,TRBV6-5,TGTGCCAGCTTGTATTCGGACAGCCGCACGGGCTACACCTTC,CASLYSDSRTGYTF
TRBD1,TRBJ1-5,.,TRBV3-1/TRBV3-2,TGTGCCAGCAGCCGTGGGACAGGTAATCAGCCCCAGCATTTT,CASSRGTGNQPQHF
.,TRBJ1-2,.,TRBV29-1,TGCAGCGTGGGAGGGGATTTCACTAACTATGGCTACACCTTC,CSVGGDFTNYGYTF
.,TRBJ2-7,.,TRBV21-1,TGTGCCAGCAGCTATCCCTCAGTTTTCGAGCAGTACTTC,CASSYPSVFEQYF
.,TRBJ1-4,.,TRBV5-1,TGCGCCAGCAGGGGACAAGAAAAGGAAAAACTGTTTTTT,CASRGQEKEKLFF
.,TRBJ1-5,.,TRBV5-1,TGCGCCAGCAGCTTGGGGCCGCGGGGGCTGGATCAGCCCCAGCATTTT,CASSLGPRGLDQPQHF
.,TRBJ2-7,.,TRBV2,TGTGCCAGCAGTCGGGATAAGGGGGGCGAGCAGTACTTC,CASSRDKGGEQYF
.,TRBJ1-1,.,TRBV4-3,TGCGCCAGCAGCCATTCAGGTGGGGGGCCCACTGAAGCTTTCTTT,CASSHSGGGPTEAFF
TRBD2,TRBJ2-1,.,TRBV3-1/TRBV3-2,TGTGCCAGCAGCCATCGGGGGGGCCAAATTGAGCAGTTCTTC,CASSHRGGQIEQFF
.,TRBJ1-5,.,TRBV6-5,TGTGCCAGCAGTTACCGGAATAATCAGCCCCAGCATTTT,CASSYRNNQPQHF
.,TRBJ2-3,.,TRBV28,TGTGCCAGCAGGGGGCGTGCAACAGATACGCAGTATTTT,CASRGRATDTQYF
TRBD1,TRBJ1-5,.,TRBV28,TGTGCCAGCAGTGGGGGGACAGGGGAGCCCCAGCATTTT,CASSGGTGEPQHF
.,TRBJ2-7,.,TRBV19,TGTGCCAGTAGTATCTCCAACCAGGAGCAGTACTTC,CASSISNQEQYF
.,TRBJ1-1,.,TRBV11-2,TGTGCCAGCAGCCTTTTACAGGGTGAGGGAGCTTTCTTT,CASSLLQGEGAFF
.,TRBJ2-2,.,TRBV29-1,TGCAGCGTTGAGAGGCTGAGGGGTATTCGCACCGGGGAGCTGTTTTTT,CSVERLRGIRTGELFF
.,TRBJ2-6,.,TRBV15,TGTGCCACCAGCAGAGGGCACGCCGGCGGGGCCAACGTCCTGACTTTC,CATSRGHAGGANVLTF